This T cell receptor beta chain came from a study of blood T cell repertoires in COVID-19 (dated by TCRdb to about 2020). With respect to the entire study: Samples covering the acute and convalescent phases of COVID-19 were provided by collaborators in the United States, Italy and Spain. The prospective study material was composed of cDNA or gDNA derived from T cells, B-cell-depleted T cells, or PBMCs. Deeply sampled blood TCRbeta repertoires from subjects exposed to, actively infected with, or recovered from COVID-19 were included in the dataset. The repertoires were released in a freely available public database meant as a resource for research on the immune response to SARS-CoV-2. Samples came from the ongoing ImmuneRACE study (first 160 participants) plus 1,254 subjects from 6 global collaborators. A de-identified subject ID, COVID-19 status, age in years and sex were almost always included in the sample metadata. HLA class I and class II types, where available, came from metadata supplied by the sample provider rather than from assay-based typing. Broad study findings and their caveats: The amount of clinical and demographic metadata varied by source and participant and was provided uncurated.

Including cysteine and phenylalanine, the CDR3 has 16 amino acids. Here the CDR3 DNA is all that survives: 48 bases in frame from base 1. V is reduced by 5 bases and J by 0 bases, leaving a spacing of 11 bases between them. In the germline V gene, CDR1 corresponds to MDHEN and CDR2 to SYDVKM. Worth noting for this clone: Its antigen has not been determined. No base quality values were provided; no much bigger clone lies one nucleotide off.

Participants in the prospective study were aged roughly 18 to 95 years, lived in over 20 United States geographic areas, and enrolled through a virtual design. In the prospective study, participants were assigned to cohorts based on the clinical history participants reported in a screening survey and a study questionnaire. For ImmuneRACE Cohort 3, a participant was defined as recovered based on two consecutive negative NP/OP PCR tests, clearance by a healthcare professional, or resolution of symptoms. Mobile phlebotomists in the prospective study collected whole blood, serum and a nasopharyngeal or oropharyngeal swab from every participant. Prospective study participants could optionally give additional blood draws and questionnaires over a roughly 2-month period. Blood samples from the prospective study were shipped frozen or at room temperature prior to DNA extraction. The immunoSEQ Assay, a bias-controlled multiplex PCR, was used to amplify TCRbeta CDR3 regions from genomic DNA. Concerning the study's data processing: Nucleated cell counts per sample were estimated from amplification of reference gene primers within the assay. To quantify the absolute abundance of each unique TCRbeta CDR3 rearrangement, sequence reads were collapsed and filtered. For each sample, productive Simpson clonality was calculated by taking the square root of Simpson's diversity index across productive rearrangements. Imported from immuneACCESS, the table was reduced by TCRdb to in-frame sequences with V and J called. These copies leave out some clones; in studies compared against another copy, an unresolved V gene accounts for under half, and the cause of the remainder is not known. The DNA was the basis for D and trimming; V, J and clone size are from that table. The sample table shows a few hundred thousand clones, and 85% to 90% are seen once. Jointly, the top ten make up about 4.2% of the sample.

This TCR came from a young man who had recovered from COVID-19. The sample was PBMCs or T cells enriched from blood (not recorded which). The chain links TRBV28 with TRBJ1-6; the D segment could be TRBD1, given 5 matching bases. The sequenced DNA is TGTGCCAGCAGTACGTTGGGGGGCTCCTATAATTCACCCCTCCACTTT. It translates as CASSTLGGSYNSPLHF.